The clone carrying this TCR beta chain has just a few counts. What it binds is not known. This sample was taken from a study of response to subunit inactivated influenza vaccine. Germline CDR1 is MNHNS and CDR2 is SASEGT. V lost 6 bases to trimming and J lost 5 bases; unmatched junction nucleotides: 12. The CDR3 consists of 16 residues. TCRdb re-analysed the RT-PCR reads in MiXCR, keeping a single row per CDR3 protein. The data contain approximately 530,000 distinct CDR3 sequences, 10% to 15% of them seen just once; the ten biggest clones take up less than 15%. General study findings and limits: T cells newly recruited by each seasonal influenza vaccination are few, the authors suggested.

The sample consisted of PBMCs from blood, taken about 40 days after vaccination. The V and J genes are TRBV6-1 and TRBJ2-5; 10 nucleotides line up with TRBD2. This TCR derives from a man aged 45-65 years who received an inactivated influenza vaccine. The CDR3 here is CASSPGGSGGEETQYF. CDR3 DNA sequence: TGTGCCAGCAGCCCTGGGGGAAGCGGGGGGGAGGAGACCCAGTACTTC.